This T cell receptor beta chain was sequenced in a study of blood T cell repertoires in COVID-19 (dated by TCRdb to 2020 to 2022). Looking at the study overall: Samples from collaborators originated in the United States, Italy and Spain and spanned both the acute and convalescent phases of COVID-19. The prospective study material was composed of cDNA or gDNA derived from T cells, B-cell-depleted T cells, or PBMCs. Subjects who had been exposed to COVID-19, were actively infected with it, or had recovered from it provided the deeply sampled blood TCRbeta repertoires that made up the dataset. A freely available public database, intended as a resource for researchers studying the immune response to SARS-CoV-2, is where the repertoires were released. The samples were drawn from two sources: the first 160 participants of the ongoing ImmuneRACE study, and about 1,300 subjects contributed by 6 global collaborators. Sample metadata almost always included a de-identified subject ID, COVID-19 status, age in years and sex. Where available, HLA class I and class II types were taken from metadata supplied by the sample provider and were not determined by assay-based typing.

This clone showed up just once. Its cognate antigen has yet to be identified. Within one base of it there is no much larger clone, and no base qualities were kept. At one collaborating source in Seattle, patients were enrolled during active infection and were followed longitudinally through the course of disease. Collaborating institutions collected whole blood in K2EDTA tubes following their own protocols. For TCRbeta analysis, collaborators shipped samples as frozen whole blood, isolated PBMCs, or DNA extracted from either of those sample types. Via the germline V gene, CDR1 is MNHEY and CDR2 SVGAGI. The CDR3 contains 15 residues, cysteine and phenylalanine counted. Only CDR3 DNA is held: 45 bases, read in frame from base 1. Trimming costs V 11 bases and J 5 bases, and their ends lie 19 bases apart. Paper-wide results and their limitations: The quantity of clinical and demographic metadata differed by source and by participant and was supplied without curation.

TCRbeta CDR3 regions were amplified from genomic DNA using the immunoSEQ Assay, a bias-controlled multiplex PCR. In the paper's pipeline: Nucleated cell counts per sample were estimated from amplification of reference gene primers within the assay. To quantify the absolute abundance of each unique TCRbeta CDR3 rearrangement, sequence reads were collapsed and filtered. For each sample, productive Simpson clonality was calculated by taking the square root of Simpson's diversity index across productive rearrangements. Drawn from immuneACCESS, this table holds only the in-frame rearrangements with V and J called that TCRdb kept. Clones are partly lost; checked studies trace under half to an unresolved V gene and leave the rest unexplained. V, J and clone size derive from that table, while D and trimming were established from the DNA sequence. The sample has 270,000 or so clones on record, 70% to 90% of them singletons. About an eighth of the sample is taken by the ten largest.

This clonotype originated in a woman in her 30s with COVID-19, enrolled during active disease. Sequenced material: peripheral blood. The rearranged chain carries TRBV6-5 and TRBJ1-6; TRBD1 is possibly the D segment (5 matching bases). The CDR3 region has the sequence CAVQRQGVNNSPLHF. The DNA is as follows: TGTGCCGTCCAACGCCAAGGGGTTAATAATTCACCCCTCCACTTT.